A single sample is the source of the 19 T cell receptor beta chains below, sequenced in a study of post-analysis software for immune sequencing data. Study-wide results and limits: In patients, about 5 TRBV segments were more frequent than in controls, with TRBV5-6, TRBV5-1 and TRBV20-1 among them.

Presence of unique molecular identifiers characterized the TCR beta cDNA libraries. TCRdb itself ran the PCR reads through MiXCR, one entry per CDR3 protein. The sample shows about 540,000 distinct CDR3 sequences, around a third of them seen only once. These receptors have no known antigen. Sequenced sample: blood. Receptors originate from a girl aged 2-17 years with multiple sclerosis.

In DNA form, the CDR3 reads TGTGCCAGCAGTGATGACAGAATATACAATGAGCAGTTCTTC. As protein: CASSDDRIYNEQFF. The chain is built from TRBV25-1 and TRBJ2-1, with D possibly being TRBD1 (5 bases). Trimming took off 3 bases at V and 4 bases at J, with 10 bases between the two ends. CDR1 MGHDK and CDR2 SYGVNS come from the germline V gene. This CDR3 region has 14 residues.

The sample holds a few counts of this clonotype. The chain is built from TRBV9 and TRBJ2-1, with D unresolved. CDR1 is SGDLS and CDR2 is YYNGEE in the germline V gene. Trimming took off 5 bases at V and 6 bases at J, with 9 bases between the two ends. The CDR3 extends over 12 amino acids. CDR3 nucleotide sequence: TGTGCCAGCAGGAATCCGGGCAATGAGCAGTTCTTC. As protein: CASRNPGNEQFF. The full variable domain, completed using reference TRBV9 and TRBJ2-1, is DSGVTQTPKHLITATGQRVTLRCSPRSGDLSVYWYQQSLDQGLQFLIQYYNGEERAKGNILERFSAQQFPDLHSELNLSSLELGDSALYFCASRNPGNEQFFGPGTRLTVL.

CDR3 loop: CASSPRSGQLNYGYTF. The CDR3 DNA is TGCGCCAGCAGCCCGAGATCCGGACAGTTAAACTATGGCTACACCTTC. This chain uses TRBV5-1 with TRBJ1-2, with D maybe TRBD1 (6 bases). Between the trimmed V and J ends, which lost 4 bases and 2 bases, there was a span of 18 bases. The CDR3 has 16 amino acids. Germline lookup yields CDR1 SGHRS and CDR2 YFSETQ. Filled out from reference TRBV5-1 and TRBJ1-2, the complete variable domain reads KAGVTQTPRYLIKTRGQQVTLSCSPISGHRSVSWYQQTPGQGLQFLFEYFSETQRNKGNFPGRFSGRQFSNSRSEMNVSTLELGDSALYLCASSPRSGQLNYGYTFGSGTRLTVV.

Concerning this clonotype itself: A much larger clonotype is one base distant, so this may be a read error. The J gene is TRBJ2-7, the V gene TRBV6-1, with D maybe TRBD1 (6 bases). V was pared by 7 bases and J by 1 base, with 11 bases between. CDR1 and CDR2 (germline): MNHNS, SASEGT. There are 13 residues in the CDR3. CDR3 nucleotides: TGTGCCAGCACCCAACAGGGTTCCTACGAGCAGTACTTC. It translates to CASTQQGSYEQYF.

CDR3 coding DNA: TGCGCCAGCAGTCACCTCGGCTGCGGAGGGGACGCCTACGAGCAGTACTTC. As protein: CASSHLGCGGDAYEQYF. The chain is built from TRBV23-1 and TRBJ2-7; weak D call: TRBD2 (6 bases). TRBV23-1 is classed as an ORF, of uncertain function. Trimming removed 3 bases from V and 2 bases from J, with 20 bases in between. The CDR3 sequence is 17 residues long.

The chain employs TRBV20-1 and TRBJ2-3, with D possibly called TRBD1 or TRBD2 (6 bases each). Germline V gene lookup returns CDR1 DFQATT and CDR2 SNEGSKA (reference sequence). The CDR3 consists of 15 residues. Trimming took off 0 bases at V and 3 bases at J, with 13 bases between the two ends. The CDR3: CSARDYLGGTDTQYF. The CDR3 DNA is TGCAGTGCTAGAGATTACCTAGGGGGGACAGATACGCAGTATTTT.

This chain joins TRBV15 and TRBJ2-6; D remains ambiguous. This CDR3 is 14 amino acids long. Trimming pared 7 bases from V and 0 bases from J, leaving 7 bases between. Germline loops: CDR1 LNHNV, CDR2 YYDKDF (reference sequence). The CDR3 nucleotides read TGTGCCACCAAAGGGATCTCTGGGGCCAACGTCCTGACTTTC. It is translated as CATKGISGANVLTF.

The chain uses TRBV20-1 and TRBJ2-3; 7 nucleotides match TRBD2. Germline loops: CDR1 DFQATT, CDR2 SNEGSKA (reference sequence). This CDR3 region has 15 residues. V was clipped by 1 base and J by 5 bases; unmatched bases: 9. The CDR3 spells CSARGTSRRRDTQYF. The CDR3 nucleotides read TGCAGTGCTAGAGGGACTAGTCGGAGGAGAGATACGCAGTATTTT.

J is TRBJ2-7 and V is TRBV12-3 or TRBV12-4, with 10 bases aligning to TRBD1. The junction had 5 bases not matched to a gene; V was cut back by 6 bases and J by 3 bases. This CDR3 is 14 amino acids long. In nucleotides, the CDR3 is TGTGCCAGCAGCAAGGGACAGGGGAGCTACGAGCAGTACTTC. It yields the protein CASSKGQGSYEQYF.

Worth noting for this clonotype: A read error may be the cause here, since a much bigger clone is one base away. The CDR3 here is CASSLEASGGCRAQYF. For the CDR3, the DNA is TGTGCCAGCAGCTTAGAGGCTAGCGGGGGCTGTCGGGCCCAGTACTTC. The genes are TRBV7-2 and TRBJ2-5; TRBD2 matches 10 bases. V shed 1 base, J shed 9 bases, and the junction held 11 bases outside the gene matches. The V gene's germline CDR1 is SGHTA and CDR2 FQGNSA. The CDR3 has 16 amino acids.

This clonotype occurred a few times. The V gene is TRBV13, the J gene TRBJ1-1; D is unclear. This CDR3 spans 13 amino acids. Per the germline V gene, CDR1 is PRHDT and CDR2 is FYEKMQ (reference sequence). V was trimmed by 6 bases and J by 6 bases, leaving 14 bases between them. The CDR3 loop reads CASRGGPNAEAFF. The CDR3 DNA reads TGTGCCAGCAGGGGCGGCCCTAACGCTGAAGCTTTCTTT.

This clonotype was detected only a few times. A read error may account for a junction end that differs from germline. The rearrangement uses TRBV7-7 and TRBJ2-1; D is perhaps TRBD1 (5 bases). The CDR3 spans 13 residues. Germline V gene lookup returns CDR1 SSHAT and CDR2 FNYEAQ (reference sequence). The CDR3 sequence is CASSLGQGAEQFF. CDR3 coding DNA: TGTGCTAGCAGCTTAGGGCAGGGTGCGGAGCAGTTCTTC.

This clonotype was seen only a few times. The V and J genes are TRBV5-1 and TRBJ1-1; 12 nucleotides line up with TRBD1. J was trimmed by 2 bases and V by 4 bases; bases with no gene match: 9. Germline CDR1 is SGHRS and CDR2 is YFSETQ. This CDR3 contains 17 residues. CDR3 residues: CASSPSGTGGYNTEAFF. CDR3 nucleotide sequence: TGCGCCAGCAGCCCAAGCGGGACAGGGGGCTACAACACTGAAGCTTTCTTT.

The CDR3 DNA is TGCAGTGCCCCAGCTAGCGGGGGGACGGGTCAAGAGACCCAGTACTTC. The encoded protein is CSAPASGGTGQETQYF. J is TRBJ2-5 and V is TRBV20-1, with 11 positions matching TRBD2. The CDR3 is 16 residues long. Germline loops: CDR1 DFQATT, CDR2 SNEGSKA (reference sequence). The J segment lost 2 bases and the V segment lost 6 bases, leaving 11 bases of the junction unmatched.

This clonotype has at least ten counts. Germline and junction disagree at one end, which may indicate a read error. The chain joins TRBV7-7 to TRBJ2-7; TRBD2 matches at 16 bases. This CDR3 is 16 amino acids long. Per germline, CDR1 SSHAT and CDR2 FNYEAQ (reference sequence). The CDR3: CASSPGTSGGAYEQYF. CDR3 nucleotide sequence: TGTGCTAGCAGCCCAGGGACTAGCGGGGGGGCCTACGAGCAGTACTTC. The full variable domain, with the rest looked up from reference TRBV7-7 and TRBJ2-7, is GAGVSQSPRYKVTKRGQDVTLRCDPISSHATLYWYQQALGQGPEFLTYFNYEAQPDKSGLPSDRFSAERPEGSISTLTIQRTEQRDSAMYRCASSPGTSGGAYEQYFGPGTRLTVT.

Only a few counts were recorded for this clonotype. This rearrangement joins TRBV9 to TRBJ2-2; 10 nucleotides line up with TRBD1. The CDR3 spans 15 residues. The germline V gene has CDR1 SGDLS and CDR2 YYNGEE. Unmatched junction bases numbered 6, after V lost 4 bases and J lost 6 bases. CDR3 sequence: CASSPRQGAAGELFF. The CDR3 DNA follows: TGTGCCAGCAGCCCGAGACAGGGGGCCGCCGGGGAGCTGTTTTTT.

The V gene is TRBV5-1, the J gene TRBJ1-5; D gene unclear. Trimming left V 4 bases short and J 7 bases short, with 12 bases between. This CDR3 has 13 amino acids. Germline V gene sequence: CDR1 SGHRS, CDR2 YFSETQ. For the CDR3, the DNA is TGCGCCAGCAGCCAAGATCAAGACCAGCCCCAGCATTTT. Translated, it gives CASSQDQDQPQHF. Using reference TRBV5-1 and TRBJ1-5 for the parts outside the CDR3, the full variable domain is KAGVTQTPRYLIKTRGQQVTLSCSPISGHRSVSWYQQTPGQGLQFLFEYFSETQRNKGNFPGRFSGRQFSNSRSEMNVSTLELGDSALYLCASSQDQDQPQHFGDGTRLSIL.

This rearrangement joins TRBV5-1 to TRBJ2-7; 8 bases align to TRBD2. The better agreement between TRBJ2-5 and the DNA end casts doubt on the J call. CDR3 length: 14 residues. Germline-derived CDR1 and CDR2 are SGHRS and YFSETQ. The DNA of the CDR3 is TGCGCCAGCAGCCCGGGAGGGGAAGGAGAGACCCAGTACTTC. This gives the protein CASSPGGEGETQYF.

This clonotype was seen only a few times. CDR3 sequence: CAISDGAGANVLTF. CDR3 nucleotides: TGTGCCATCAGTGACGGTGCTGGGGCCAACGTCCTGACTTTC. The V call is TRBV10-3, the J call TRBJ2-6; no clear D. The CDR3 covers 14 residues. CDR1 and CDR2 from the germline V gene are ENHRY and SYGVKD. Trimming shortened V by 3 bases and J by 2 bases, and 5 bases separated the two germline ends.